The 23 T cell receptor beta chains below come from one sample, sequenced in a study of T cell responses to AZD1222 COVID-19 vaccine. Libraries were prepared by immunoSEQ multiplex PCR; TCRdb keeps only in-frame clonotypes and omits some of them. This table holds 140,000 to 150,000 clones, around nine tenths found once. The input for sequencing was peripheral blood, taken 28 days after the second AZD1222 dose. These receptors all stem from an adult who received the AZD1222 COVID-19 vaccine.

The CDR3 loop is CASSRAPTIYGYTF. The CDR3 nucleotides read TGTGCCAGCTCACGTGCCCCCACAATCTATGGCTACACCTTC. This chain joins TRBV18 and TRBJ1-2; D is ambiguous. V lost 4 bases and J lost 4, with 13 bases in between. This CDR3 region has 14 residues. Germline V lookup: CDR1 KGHSH, CDR2 LQKENI.

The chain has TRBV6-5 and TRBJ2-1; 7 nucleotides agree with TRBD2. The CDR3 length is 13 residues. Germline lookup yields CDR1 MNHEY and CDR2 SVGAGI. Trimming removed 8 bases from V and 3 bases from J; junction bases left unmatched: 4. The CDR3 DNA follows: TGTGCCAGCGGGTCTAGCGGCTACAATGAGCAGTTCTTC. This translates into CASGSSGYNEQFF.

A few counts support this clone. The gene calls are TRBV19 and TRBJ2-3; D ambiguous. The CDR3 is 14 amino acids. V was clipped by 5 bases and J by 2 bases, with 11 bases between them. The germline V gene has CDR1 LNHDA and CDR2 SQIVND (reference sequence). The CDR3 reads CASSPLQHTDTQYF. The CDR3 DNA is TGTGCCAGTAGTCCACTACAGCACACAGATACGCAGTATTTT.

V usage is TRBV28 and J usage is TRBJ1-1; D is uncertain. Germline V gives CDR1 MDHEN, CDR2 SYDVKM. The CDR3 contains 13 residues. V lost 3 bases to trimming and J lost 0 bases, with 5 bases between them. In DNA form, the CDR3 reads TGTGCCAGCAGTTTTGTACTGAACACTGAAGCTTTCTTT. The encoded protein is CASSFVLNTEAFF.

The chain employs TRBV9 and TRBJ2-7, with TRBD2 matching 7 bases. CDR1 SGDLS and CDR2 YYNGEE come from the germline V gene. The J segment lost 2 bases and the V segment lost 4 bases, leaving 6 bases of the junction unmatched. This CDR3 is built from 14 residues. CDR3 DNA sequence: TGTGCCAGCAGCCTCGCTAGCGGAACCTACGAGCAGTACTTC. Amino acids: CASSLASGTYEQYF.

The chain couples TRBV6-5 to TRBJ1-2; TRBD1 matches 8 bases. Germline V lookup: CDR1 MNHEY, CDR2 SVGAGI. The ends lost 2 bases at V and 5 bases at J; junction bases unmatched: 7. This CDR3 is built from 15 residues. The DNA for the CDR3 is TGTGCCAGCAGTTACCAGGACAGGGAGCCTTATGGCTACACCTTC. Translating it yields CASSYQDREPYGYTF.

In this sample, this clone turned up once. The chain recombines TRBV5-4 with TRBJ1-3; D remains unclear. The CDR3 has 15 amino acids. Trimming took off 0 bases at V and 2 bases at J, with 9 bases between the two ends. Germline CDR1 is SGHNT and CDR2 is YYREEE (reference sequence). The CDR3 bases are TGTGCCAGCAGCTTGGCCCGGGGTGCTGGAAACACCATATATTTT. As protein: CASSLARGAGNTIYF.

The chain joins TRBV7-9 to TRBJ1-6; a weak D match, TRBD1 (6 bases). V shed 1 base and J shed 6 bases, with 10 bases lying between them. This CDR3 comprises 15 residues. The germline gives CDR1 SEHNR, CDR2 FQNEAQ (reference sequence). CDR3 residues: CASSLVGGFNSPLHF. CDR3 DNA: TGTGCCAGCAGCTTAGTAGGGGGATTTAATTCACCCCTCCACTTT. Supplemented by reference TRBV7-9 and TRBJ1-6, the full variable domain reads DTGVSQNPRHKITKRGQNVTFRCDPISEHNRLYWYRQTLGQGPEFLTYFQNEAQLEKSRLLSDRFSAERPKGSFSTLEIQRTEQGDSAMYLCASSLVGGFNSPLHFGNGTRLTVT.

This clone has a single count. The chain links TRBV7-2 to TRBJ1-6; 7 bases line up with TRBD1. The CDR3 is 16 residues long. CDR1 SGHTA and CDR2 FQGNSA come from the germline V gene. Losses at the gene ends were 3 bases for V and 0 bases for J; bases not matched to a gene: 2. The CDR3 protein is CASSLTGSSYNSPLHF. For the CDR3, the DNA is TGTGCCAGCAGCTTGACAGGGAGCTCCTATAATTCACCCCTCCACTTT.

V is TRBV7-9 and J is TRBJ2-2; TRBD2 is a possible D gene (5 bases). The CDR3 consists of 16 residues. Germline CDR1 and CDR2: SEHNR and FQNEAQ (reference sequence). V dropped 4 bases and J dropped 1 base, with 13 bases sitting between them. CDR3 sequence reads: CASSSWLGLNTGELFF. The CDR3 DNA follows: TGTGCCAGCAGCTCCTGGCTCGGACTGAACACCGGGGAGCTGTTTTTT.

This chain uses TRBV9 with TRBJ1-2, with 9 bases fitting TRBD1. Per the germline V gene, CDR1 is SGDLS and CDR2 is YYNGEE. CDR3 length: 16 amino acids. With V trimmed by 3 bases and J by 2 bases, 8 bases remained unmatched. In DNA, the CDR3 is TGTGCCAGCAGCGCAGTTCGGACAGGGGCAAACTATGGCTACACCTTC. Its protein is CASSAVRTGANYGYTF.

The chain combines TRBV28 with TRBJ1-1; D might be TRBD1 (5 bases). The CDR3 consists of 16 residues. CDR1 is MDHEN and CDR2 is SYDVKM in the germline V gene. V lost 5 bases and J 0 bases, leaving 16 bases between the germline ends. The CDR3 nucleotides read TGTGCCAGCAGTCCCCGGGCAGGGAGTATGAACACTGAAGCTTTCTTT. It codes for CASSPRAGSMNTEAFF.

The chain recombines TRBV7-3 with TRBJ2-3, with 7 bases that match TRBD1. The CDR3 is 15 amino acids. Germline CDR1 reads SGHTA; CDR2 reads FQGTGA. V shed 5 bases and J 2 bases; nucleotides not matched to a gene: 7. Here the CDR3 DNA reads TGTGCCAGCAGCGCTCAGGGGGTATCCACAGATACGCAGTATTTT. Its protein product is CASSAQGVSTDTQYF.

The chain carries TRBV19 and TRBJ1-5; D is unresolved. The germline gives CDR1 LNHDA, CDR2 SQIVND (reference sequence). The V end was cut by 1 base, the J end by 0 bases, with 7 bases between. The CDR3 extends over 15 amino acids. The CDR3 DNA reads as TGTGCCAGTAGTATAGGGCAGTATAGCAATCAGCCCCAGCATTTT. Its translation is CASSIGQYSNQPQHF.

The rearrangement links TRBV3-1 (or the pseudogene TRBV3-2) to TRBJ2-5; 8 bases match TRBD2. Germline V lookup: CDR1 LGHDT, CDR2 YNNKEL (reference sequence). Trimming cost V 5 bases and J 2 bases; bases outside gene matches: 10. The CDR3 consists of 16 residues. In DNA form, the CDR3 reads TGTGCCAGCAGCTCCAGCTTTAGCGGGATTCAAGAGACCCAGTACTTC. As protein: CASSSSFSGIQETQYF.

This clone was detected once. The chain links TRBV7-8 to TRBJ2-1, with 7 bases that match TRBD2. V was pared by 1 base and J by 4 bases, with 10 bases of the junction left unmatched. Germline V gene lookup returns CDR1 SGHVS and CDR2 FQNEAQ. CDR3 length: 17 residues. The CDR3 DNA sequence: TGTGCCAGCAGCTTAGTGCATCCGGGGAGGGGATACAATGAGCAGTTCTTC. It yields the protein CASSLVHPGRGYNEQFF.

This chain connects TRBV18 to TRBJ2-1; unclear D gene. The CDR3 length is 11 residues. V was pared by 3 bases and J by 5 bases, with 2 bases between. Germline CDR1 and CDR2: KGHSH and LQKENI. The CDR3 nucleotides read TGTGCCAGCTCACCCGACAATGAGCAGTTCTTC. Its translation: CASSPDNEQFF.

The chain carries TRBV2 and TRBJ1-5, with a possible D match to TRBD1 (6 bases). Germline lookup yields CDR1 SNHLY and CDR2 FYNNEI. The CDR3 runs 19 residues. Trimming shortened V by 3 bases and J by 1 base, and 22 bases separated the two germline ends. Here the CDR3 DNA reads TGTGCCAGCAGTGACCGGACAGAGAACTATCCTTACAGCAATCAGCCCCAGCATTTT. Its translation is CASSDRTENYPYSNQPQHF.

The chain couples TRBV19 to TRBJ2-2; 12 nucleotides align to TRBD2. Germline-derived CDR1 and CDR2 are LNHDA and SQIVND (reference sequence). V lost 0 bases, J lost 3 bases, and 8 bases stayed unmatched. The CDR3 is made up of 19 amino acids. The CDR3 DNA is TGTGCCAGTAGTATAGATCTCTGGGCTAGCGGGGGGGACACCGGGGAGCTGTTTTTT. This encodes CASSIDLWASGGDTGELFF.

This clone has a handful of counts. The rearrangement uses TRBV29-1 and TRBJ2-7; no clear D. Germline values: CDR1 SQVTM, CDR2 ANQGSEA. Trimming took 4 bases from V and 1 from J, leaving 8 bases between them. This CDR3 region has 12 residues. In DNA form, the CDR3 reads TGCAGCGTTGGGGCTATTTCCTACGAGCAGTACTTC. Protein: CSVGAISYEQYF.

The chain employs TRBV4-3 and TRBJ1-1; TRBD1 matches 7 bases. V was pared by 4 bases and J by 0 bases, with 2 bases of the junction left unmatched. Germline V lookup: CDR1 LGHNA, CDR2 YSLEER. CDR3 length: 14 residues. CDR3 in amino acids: CASSRDSLNTEAFF. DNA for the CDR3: TGCGCCAGCAGCCGGGACAGCTTGAACACTGAAGCTTTCTTT.

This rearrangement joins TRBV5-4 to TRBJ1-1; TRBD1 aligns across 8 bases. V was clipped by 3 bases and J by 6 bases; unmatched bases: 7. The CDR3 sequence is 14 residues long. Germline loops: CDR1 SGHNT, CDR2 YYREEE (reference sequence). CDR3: CASSSGQGNPEAFF. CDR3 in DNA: TGTGCCAGCAGCTCAGGACAGGGAAACCCTGAAGCTTTCTTT.

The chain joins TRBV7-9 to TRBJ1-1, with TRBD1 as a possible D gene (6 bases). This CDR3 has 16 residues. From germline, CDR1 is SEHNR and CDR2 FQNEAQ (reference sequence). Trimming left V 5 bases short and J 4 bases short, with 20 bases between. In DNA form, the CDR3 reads TGTGCCAGCAGCCCGAGGCGGGGGCTGGTTTTCACTGAAGCTTTCTTT. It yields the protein CASSPRRGLVFTEAFF.